These 23 T cell receptor beta chains share one sample of origin, sequenced in a study of OX40 agonist ivuxolimab in advanced cancers. Only in-frame clones appear in the TCRdb table, and some are missing; sequencing was by immunoSEQ multiplex PCR. Found here are about 93,000 clones, around nine tenths of them singletons; the top ten hold roughly 2.5%. The material was CD4+ or CD8+ T cells sorted from blood, obtained in a trial of the OX40 agonist ivuxolimab. Receptors originate from an adult with an advanced solid tumor such as melanoma, head and neck, liver or kidney cancer.

The V gene is TRBV19, the J gene TRBJ2-2, with TRBD1 identical over 9 bases. The trim removed 7 bases at V and 4 bases at J, leaving 4 bases unmatched. The CDR3 totals 14 residues. Germline loops: CDR1 LNHDA, CDR2 SQIVND (reference sequence). The CDR3 bases are TGTGCCAGTAAAAGGGACAGGGTCACCGGGGAGCTGTTTTTT. Translation gives CASKRDRVTGELFF.

This clone was recorded once. The chain couples TRBV6-6 to TRBJ2-7; D remains unclear. CDR3 length: 13 residues. V shed 5 bases and J shed 2 bases, with 10 bases lying between them. Germline CDR1 reads MNHNY; CDR2 reads SVGAGI (reference sequence). Here the CDR3 reads CASSKPVTYEQYF. CDR3 bases: TGTGCCAGCAGTAAGCCAGTAACCTACGAGCAGTACTTC.

The chain combines TRBV6-1 with TRBJ2-2; TRBD2 matches at 10 bases. Germline-derived CDR1 and CDR2 are MNHNS and SASEGT. CDR3 length: 17 amino acids. Trimming cost V 1 base and J 3 bases; bases outside gene matches: 5. CDR3 in amino acids: CASSEVLAGAYTGELFF. CDR3 DNA sequence: TGTGCCAGCAGTGAAGTTCTAGCGGGAGCTTACACCGGGGAGCTGTTTTTT.

The CDR3, as DNA: TGTGCCAGCAGCCCAAAAAGCAGGGGGGACACTGAAGCTTTCTTT. It translates to CASSPKSRGDTEAFF. The chain employs TRBV11-2 and TRBJ1-1; 7 bases align to TRBD1. Germline CDR1 reads SGHAT; CDR2 reads FQNNGV. The CDR3 contains 15 residues. Trimming removed 5 bases from V and 3 bases from J; junction bases left unmatched: 9.

The chain combines TRBV5-1 with TRBJ1-1, with D possibly being TRBD1 (6 bases). CDR1 and CDR2 from the germline V gene are SGHRS and YFSETQ. V shed 5 bases and J shed 0 bases, with 11 bases lying between them. The length of the CDR3 is 14 residues. Here the CDR3 reads CASSSDRLNTEAFF. The CDR3 region has the DNA TGCGCCAGCAGTTCGGACAGATTGAACACTGAAGCTTTCTTT.

V and J are TRBV9 and TRBJ2-2, with D unresolved. V lost 2 bases, J lost 5 bases, and 13 bases lay in between. The CDR3 contains 15 residues. The germline CDR1 and CDR2 sequences are SGDLS and YYNGEE. The CDR3 bases are TGTGCCAGCAGCGTGTCCCCCCTGAGTACCGGGGAGCTGTTTTTT. Residues: CASSVSPLSTGELFF.

This rearrangement joins TRBV2 to TRBJ2-4, with a weak D call TRBD1 (6 bases). Between the trimmed V and J ends, which lost 4 bases and 2 bases, there was a span of 9 bases. The length of the CDR3 is 14 residues. Germline V CDR1 and CDR2: SNHLY, FYNNEI. The CDR3 coding sequence is TGTGCCAGCAGTGGGCAGGGGTCCAAAAACATTCAGTACTTC. It yields the protein CASSGQGSKNIQYF. Together with reference TRBV2 and TRBJ2-4, the CDR3 gives the full variable domain: EPEVTQTPSHQVTQMGQEVILRCVPISNHLYFYWYRQILGQKVEFLVSFYNNEISEKSEIFDDQFSVERPDGSNFTLKIRSTKLEDSAMYFCASSGQGSKNIQYFGAGTRLSVL.

This rearrangement joins TRBV7-6 to TRBJ2-1; 11 positions agree with TRBD2. The CDR3 loop spans 15 amino acids. From germline, CDR1 is SGHVS and CDR2 FNYEAQ. The V segment lost 5 bases and the J segment 8 bases; nucleotides outside the gene matches: 8. The chain's CDR3 is CASSISGRALDEQFF. The CDR3 coding sequence is TGTGCCAGCAGCATTAGCGGGAGGGCCTTAGATGAGCAGTTCTTC. Using reference TRBV7-6 and TRBJ2-1 for the parts outside the CDR3, the full variable domain is GAGVSQSPRYKVTKRGQDVALRCDPISGHVSLYWYRQALGQGPEFLTYFNYEAQQDKSGLPNDRFSAERPEGSISTLTIQRTEQRDSAMYRCASSISGRALDEQFFGPGTRLTVL.

The CDR3 protein is CASSYQDRGLYGYTF. The CDR3 DNA reads TGTGCCAGCAGTTACCAGGACAGGGGGCTTTACGGCTACACCTTC. This rearrangement joins TRBV6-6 to TRBJ1-2; 11 nucleotides match TRBD1. The CDR3 contains 15 residues. V shed 2 bases, J shed 8 bases, and the junction held 7 bases outside the gene matches. Germline V CDR1 and CDR2: MNHNY, SVGAGI (reference sequence).

This chain connects TRBV6-5 to TRBJ2-7; D is perhaps TRBD1 (5 bases). CDR1 MNHEY and CDR2 SVGAGI come from the germline V gene. V was pared by 8 bases and J by 0 bases, with 8 bases between. The CDR3 length is 12 residues. CDR3: CASGRGSYEQYF. The CDR3 DNA reads as TGTGCCAGCGGAAGGGGCTCCTACGAGCAGTACTTC.

The CDR3 sequence: CASSETDWTAGNTIYF. In DNA form, the CDR3 reads TGTGCCAGCAGTGAGACTGATTGGACAGCTGGAAACACCATATATTTT. The chain combines TRBV9 with TRBJ1-3, with D maybe TRBD1 (6 bases). Germline V gene lookup returns CDR1 SGDLS and CDR2 YYNGEE. The CDR3 length is 16 residues. Deletions cut 5 bases from V and 2 bases from J, with 17 bases between.

The chain employs TRBV13 and TRBJ2-2, with D tentatively TRBD2 (5 bases). The CDR3 spans 16 residues. CDR1 PRHDT and CDR2 FYEKMQ come from the germline V gene (reference sequence). Deletions cut 5 bases from V and 0 bases from J, with 13 bases between. CDR3 amino acids: CASSLHAGSNTGELFF. CDR3 bases: TGTGCCAGCAGCCTTCACGCGGGCTCGAACACCGGGGAGCTGTTTTTT.

This clone occurred a few times. The chain joins TRBV4-3 to TRBJ1-2; TRBD1 agrees at 9 bases. The CDR3 covers 17 residues. With V trimmed by 3 bases and J by 6 bases, 14 bases remained unmatched. Germline V gene lookup returns CDR1 LGHNA and CDR2 YSLEER. CDR3 region: CASSQAGTGLRLDGYTF. Written as DNA, the CDR3 is TGCGCCAGCAGCCAGGCCGGGACAGGGCTTCGTCTGGATGGCTACACCTTC.

The genes are TRBV7-2 and TRBJ1-1; D might be TRBD1 (5 bases). The CDR3 totals 14 residues. The V and J ends lost 5 bases and 1 base respectively, with 11 bases between them. Germline values: CDR1 SGHTA, CDR2 FQGNSA. For the CDR3, the DNA is TGTGCCAGCAGCCAACAGGCATCGAACACTGAAGCTTTCTTT. Amino acids: CASSQQASNTEAFF.

This sequence joins TRBV19 and TRBJ2-7, with D perhaps TRBD1 (5 bases). The CDR3 totals 13 residues. The germline CDR1 and CDR2 sequences are LNHDA and SQIVND (reference sequence). V lost 3 bases and J lost 1, with 7 bases in between. CDR3 amino acids: CASSIGQSYEQYF. CDR3 bases: TGTGCCAGTAGTATTGGACAATCCTACGAGCAGTACTTC.

The chain has TRBV27 and TRBJ1-4, with TRBD1 as a possible D gene (5 bases). Per germline, CDR1 MNHEY and CDR2 SMNVEV (reference sequence). Trimming pared 3 bases from V and 7 bases from J, leaving 9 bases between. The length of the CDR3 is 13 residues. The CDR3 spells CASSFSGSEKLFF. In nucleotides, the CDR3 is TGTGCCAGCAGTTTCTCAGGGAGTGAAAAACTGTTTTTT.

This rearrangement joins TRBV6-5 to TRBJ2-7; D is ambiguous. V shed 5 bases and J shed 3 bases, with 8 bases lying between them. Germline V lookup: CDR1 MNHEY, CDR2 SVGAGI. The CDR3 contains 12 residues. The CDR3 sequence is CASSPKYYEQYF. CDR3 coding DNA: TGTGCCAGCAGTCCGAAGTACTACGAGCAGTACTTC.

The chain combines TRBV29-1 with TRBJ1-1; D is undetermined. CDR3 length: 11 residues. Trimming cost V 6 bases and J 5 bases, with 10 bases left between them. Germline values: CDR1 SQVTM, CDR2 ANQGSEA. The CDR3 sequence is CSVVTQTEAFF. In DNA form, the CDR3 reads TGCAGCGTCGTGACACAAACTGAAGCTTTCTTT.

The V gene is TRBV30, the J gene TRBJ1-2; tentatively, D is TRBD1 (5 bases). Germline V lookup: CDR1 GTSNPN, CDR2 SVGIG (reference sequence). The CDR3 length is 14 residues. V was clipped by 3 bases and J by 2 bases, with 13 bases between them. CDR3 in amino acids: CAWSRAALNYGYTF. The DNA for the CDR3 is TGTGCCTGGAGCAGGGCGGCTCTAAACTATGGCTACACCTTC.

The gene calls are TRBV7-8 and TRBJ2-2; 9 bases agree with TRBD2. CDR3 length: 17 residues. V gave up 2 bases and J gave up 4 bases; unmatched junction bases: 8. In germline, CDR1 is SGHVS, CDR2 FQNEAQ. CDR3 loop: CASSLSGSGRVTGELFF. For the CDR3, the DNA is TGTGCCAGCAGCTTATCGGGTAGCGGGAGAGTCACCGGGGAGCTGTTTTTT.

The chain has TRBV7-8 and TRBJ2-7, with D unclear. Germline lookup yields CDR1 SGHVS and CDR2 FQNEAQ. The CDR3 length is 14 residues. The germline V and J ends were trimmed by 1 base and 3 bases, with 10 bases remaining between them. The CDR3 sequence is CASSLGEALYEQYF. CDR3 nucleotides: TGTGCCAGCAGCTTAGGAGAGGCCCTCTACGAGCAGTACTTC.

This chain links TRBV9 with TRBJ2-3; 10 bases are a match to TRBD2. J lost 1 base, V lost 3 bases, and 5 bases had no gene match. The CDR3 loop spans 16 amino acids. Germline lookup yields CDR1 SGDLS and CDR2 YYNGEE. CDR3 bases: TGTGCCAGCAGCGCAATAGCGGGAGGAGGCACAGATACGCAGTATTTT. Translated, it gives CASSAIAGGGTDTQYF. Filled out from reference TRBV9 and TRBJ2-3, the complete variable domain reads DSGVTQTPKHLITATGQRVTLRCSPRSGDLSVYWYQQSLDQGLQFLIQYYNGEERAKGNILERFSAQQFPDLHSELNLSSLELGDSALYFCASSAIAGGGTDTQYFGPGTRLTVL.

This clone was seen only once. The rearrangement joins TRBV29-1 to TRBJ2-7, with 9 bases aligning to TRBD1. The germline gives CDR1 SQVTM, CDR2 ANQGSEA. V trimming: 7 bases; J trimming: 6 bases; junction bases outside the gene matches: 13. This CDR3 region has 14 residues. In DNA, the CDR3 is TGCAGCGCCAAGACCGGGACAGGGTTCCGCGAGCAGTACTTC. It encodes CSAKTGTGFREQYF.